One T cell receptor (beta chain) is described in this entry. Its matching antigen is unknown. Germline V CDR1 and CDR2: KGHSH, LQKENI. This CDR3 comprises 15 residues. With 3 bases removed from V and 4 bases from J, the gap between germline ends came to 10 bases. Treatment: oral pan-JAK inhibitor, 5-10 mg twice daily. Sorting separated CD4+ and CD8+ T cells out of PBMCs. The authors extracted RNA and reverse transcribed it into cDNA as the sequencing template. The repertoire was sequenced with immunoSEQ multiplex PCR; TCRdb's copy has only in-frame clones and lacks some. Of about 280,000 clones listed, roughly 50% are singletons. This entry belongs to a study of CD8+ T cells in alopecia areata. Study-level results: Especially in alopecia totalis/universalis, lesional scalp showed greater clonality than normal scalp did. Tofacitinib did not eliminate many expanded lesional clones from scalp or blood. Under tofacitinib, fewer expanded CD8+ clones appeared among the top 100 scalp clones.

The input for sequencing was CD4+ T cells sorted from blood, taken at week 24, from a patient treated with tofacitinib. The chain employs TRBV18 and TRBJ2-6, with D possibly being TRBD1 (6 bases). The sequence derives from a human donor with alopecia areata. The CDR3 DNA is TGTGCCAGCTCACCGGGGGCCTCCGGGGCCAACGTCCTGACTTTC. Translating it yields CASSPGASGANVLTF. The full variable domain, completed using reference TRBV18 and TRBJ2-6, is NAGVMQNPRHLVRRRGQEARLRCSPMKGHSHVYWYRQLPEEGLKFMVYLQKENIIDESGMPKERFSAEFPKEGPSILRIQQVVRGDSAAYFCASSPGASGANVLTFGAGSRLTVL.